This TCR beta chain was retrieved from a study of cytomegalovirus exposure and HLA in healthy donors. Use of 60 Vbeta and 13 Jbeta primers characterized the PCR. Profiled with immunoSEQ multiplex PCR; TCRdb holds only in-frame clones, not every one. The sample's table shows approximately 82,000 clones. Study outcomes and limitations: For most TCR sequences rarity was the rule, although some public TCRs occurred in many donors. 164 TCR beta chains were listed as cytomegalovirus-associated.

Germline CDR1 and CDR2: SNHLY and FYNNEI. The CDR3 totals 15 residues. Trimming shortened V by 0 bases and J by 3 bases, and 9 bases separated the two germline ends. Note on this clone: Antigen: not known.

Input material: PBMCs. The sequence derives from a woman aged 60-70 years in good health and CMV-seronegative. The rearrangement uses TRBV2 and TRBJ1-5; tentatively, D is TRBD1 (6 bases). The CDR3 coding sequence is TGTGCCAGCAGTGAAGCGGACAGATTCAATCAGCCCCAGCATTTT. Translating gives CASSEADRFNQPQHF.